The T cell receptor beta chain under discussion was sequenced for a study of blood T cells in healthy people across ages. Study findings and constraints: Researchers report that TCR beta diversity correlated strongly with naive T cell percentage. Investigators viewed diversity estimates from one million T cells as underestimates, the study reported. Possibly, changes in expanded clonotypes were confounded because donor CMV status was unknown.

Primed by a sample-barcoded 5' primer and a J-beta primer mix, a second PCR proceeded for roughly 7 to 12 cycles. TCRdb re-analysed the 5' RACE reads in MiXCR, keeping a single row per CDR3 protein. Of about 1.7 million distinct CDR3 sequences in the sample, approximately 30% were seen once. This CDR3 is built from 13 residues. Germline CDR1 reads MNHEY; CDR2 reads SVGAGI. This clonotype was detected only a few times. Its antigen remains unknown. Sequence at one end of the junction differs from germline and may be a read error. This receptor was obtained from a woman aged 30 to 39 in good health. This rearrangement joins TRBV6-5 to TRBJ1-5; D unclear. Sequencing was performed on blood. CDR3 coding DNA: TGTGCCAACAGTTACAAGGTCAATCAGCCCCAGCATTTT. Residues: CANSYKVNQPQHF.